The next 15 T cell receptor beta chains were all read from a single sample in a study of T cells in tumors after PD-1 blockade. Sequencing used immunoSEQ multiplex PCR; TCRdb keeps in-frame clones, though not all of them. This table holds approximately 3,500 clones, less than 75% found once. The input for sequencing was tumor tissue, taken before anti-PD-1 treatment. The receptors shown here come from a human donor with basal cell carcinoma.

This clone occurred once. This chain uses TRBV20-1 with TRBJ2-5; D remains unclear. The germline CDR1 and CDR2 sequences are DFQATT and SNEGSKA (reference sequence). The CDR3 length is 11 residues. V was clipped by 3 bases and J by 3 bases, with 5 bases between them. CDR3 residues: CSASPKETQYF. DNA for the CDR3: TGCAGTGCTAGCCCTAAAGAGACCCAGTACTTC.

The rearrangement joins TRBV4-3 to TRBJ2-1, with 12 bases fitting TRBD1. After removal of 1 base from V and 9 bases from J, the junction contained 7 bases not matched to a gene. Looked up from germline, CDR1 is LGHNA and CDR2 is YSLEER. The length of the CDR3 is 16 residues. CDR3 bases: TGCGCCAGCAGCCAAGTCGAGGGGACAGGGGGCGCTGAGCAGTTCTTC. Protein sequence: CASSQVEGTGGAEQFF.

This chain links TRBV3-1 (or the pseudogene TRBV3-2) with TRBJ2-1; D is undetermined. Germline V gene sequence: CDR1 LGHDT, CDR2 YNNKEL (reference sequence). The germline V and J ends were trimmed by 1 base and 1 base, with 8 bases remaining between them. CDR3 length equals 15 residues. In nucleotides, the CDR3 is TGTGCCAGCAGCCAAGTCCATCCATCCTACAATGAGCAGTTCTTC. Its translation is CASSQVHPSYNEQFF.

The genes are TRBV6-1 and TRBJ1-1, with D tentatively TRBD1 (6 bases). Trimming stripped 0 bases from V and 11 bases from J, with 16 bases between. In germline, CDR1 is MNHNS, CDR2 SASEGT. The CDR3 length is 14 residues. CDR3 coding DNA: TGTGCCAGCAGTGAAGCCGTACAGGGTCGAACGGCTTTCTTT. Protein product: CASSEAVQGRTAFF.

The chain employs TRBV15 and TRBJ2-1; unclear D gene. Deletions cut 1 base from V and 2 bases from J, with 12 bases between. CDR1 LNHNV and CDR2 YYDKDF come from the germline V gene (reference sequence). The CDR3 length is 16 residues. The CDR3 reads CATSRGFGPTYNEQFF. CDR3 sequence (DNA): TGTGCCACCAGCAGAGGTTTCGGGCCAACCTACAATGAGCAGTTCTTC.

The chain links TRBV20-1 to TRBJ2-1; D is unresolved. This CDR3 contains 11 residues. V was shortened by 1 base and J by 10 bases, with 8 bases between the two germline ends. Germline V gene sequence: CDR1 DFQATT, CDR2 SNEGSKA (reference sequence). The chain's CDR3 is CSARVEWEQFF. CDR3 nucleotides: TGCAGTGCTAGAGTGGAATGGGAGCAGTTCTTC.

The chain couples TRBV15 to TRBJ2-1; no clear D gene. The germline V gene has CDR1 LNHNV and CDR2 YYDKDF (reference sequence). Trimming stripped 0 bases from V and 6 bases from J, with 3 bases between. The CDR3 sequence is 12 residues long. This CDR3 is CATSRDSNEQFF. The CDR3 nucleotides read TGTGCCACCAGCAGAGATTCCAATGAGCAGTTCTTC.

This chain links TRBV5-6 with TRBJ2-1; 11 positions match TRBD2. Germline lookup yields CDR1 SGHDT and CDR2 YYEEEE. This CDR3 spans 15 amino acids. V shed 4 bases and J 4 bases; nucleotides not matched to a gene: 4. The CDR3 region has the DNA TGTGCCAGCAGCCCACTAGCGGGGGTGTACAATGAGCAGTTCTTC. This encodes CASSPLAGVYNEQFF.

V usage is TRBV25-1 and J usage is TRBJ1-3; D is ambiguous. There are 14 residues in the CDR3. Trimming shortened V by 3 bases and J by 0 bases, and 6 bases separated the two germline ends. Germline V gives CDR1 MGHDK, CDR2 SYGVNS. CDR3 residues: CASSDSHSGNTIYF. CDR3 in DNA: TGTGCCAGCAGTGACTCCCACTCTGGAAACACCATATATTTT.

There are a few counts of this clone. V gene TRBV10-2 combines with J gene TRBJ2-7, with TRBD2 matching 7 bases. There are 14 residues in the CDR3. Looked up from germline, CDR1 is WSHSY and CDR2 is SAAADI. V lost 8 bases and J lost 3; bases outside the gene matches: 10. CDR3 sequence reads: CASSGSGLGYEQYF. The DNA for the CDR3 is TGCGCCAGCTCCGGATCCGGACTAGGCTACGAGCAGTACTTC.

The V call is TRBV7-9, the J call TRBJ1-4; D is unresolved. The germline V and J ends were trimmed by 5 bases and 8 bases, with 15 bases remaining between them. Germline-derived CDR1 and CDR2 are SEHNR and FQNEAQ (reference sequence). The CDR3 is made up of 14 amino acids. The CDR3, as DNA: TGTGCCAGCAGCCGACCTGGACTTTGGGAAAAACTGTTTTTT. Its translation is CASSRPGLWEKLFF.

The chain joins TRBV30 to TRBJ2-5, with TRBD1 matching over 10 bases. This CDR3 is 16 amino acids long. After removal of 5 bases from V and 5 bases from J, the junction contained 14 bases not matched to a gene. CDR1 is GTSNPN, CDR2 SVGIG, per germline (reference sequence). This CDR3 reads CAWALNAGTGAETQYF. The DNA of the CDR3 is TGTGCCTGGGCGCTAAACGCCGGGACAGGGGCCGAGACCCAGTACTTC.

This clone was found a few times. The V call is TRBV3-1 (or the pseudogene TRBV3-2), the J call TRBJ1-2; no definite D call. This CDR3 is 11 amino acids long. The germline gives CDR1 LGHDT, CDR2 YNNKEL (reference sequence). V was clipped by 1 base and J by 8 bases, with 5 bases between them. CDR3 nucleotide sequence: TGTGCCAGCAGCCAAGGCCAGGGCTACACCTTC. Translating gives CASSQGQGYTF.

This clone is judged medium-sized. The gene calls are TRBV5-1 and TRBJ1-3; D uncertain. Germline CDR1 SGHRS, CDR2 YFSETQ. Trimming removed 0 bases from V and 0 bases from J, with 10 bases in between. The CDR3 runs to 16 residues. DNA for the CDR3: TGCGCCAGCAGCTTGGGCGGGCAAGGCTCTGGAAACACCATATATTTT. Its protein product is CASSLGGQGSGNTIYF.

A few counts support this clone. The chain combines TRBV6-5 with TRBJ2-2; D possibly uses TRBD1 or TRBD2 (5 bases each). The germline CDR1 and CDR2 sequences are MNHEY and SVGAGI. The CDR3 covers 14 residues. With 6 bases removed from V and 1 base from J, the gap between germline ends came to 9 bases. Written as DNA, the CDR3 is TGTGCCAGCAGCCCGGGACGGAACACCGGGGAGCTGTTTTTT. Amino acids: CASSPGRNTGELFF.